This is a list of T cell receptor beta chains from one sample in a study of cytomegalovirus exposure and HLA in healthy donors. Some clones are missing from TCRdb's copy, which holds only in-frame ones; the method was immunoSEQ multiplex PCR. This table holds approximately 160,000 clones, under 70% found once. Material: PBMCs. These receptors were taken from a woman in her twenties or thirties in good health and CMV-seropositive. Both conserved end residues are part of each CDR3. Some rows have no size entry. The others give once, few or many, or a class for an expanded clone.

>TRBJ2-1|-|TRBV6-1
CANTRDRAQGNEQFF
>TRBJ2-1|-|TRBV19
CASSSRARFNEQFF
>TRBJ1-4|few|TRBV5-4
CASSFRDRGKGNEKLFF
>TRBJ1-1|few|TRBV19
CASNFGSNTEAFF
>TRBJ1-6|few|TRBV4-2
CASSQGMDSDVSPLHF
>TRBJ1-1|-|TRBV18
CASSPWEGTNTEAFF
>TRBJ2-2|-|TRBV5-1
CASSPRDITGELFF
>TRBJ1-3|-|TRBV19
CASSIGGSDRGTNTIYF
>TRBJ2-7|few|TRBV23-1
CASTQGQGDYEQYF
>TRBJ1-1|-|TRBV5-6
CASSWREDTEAFF
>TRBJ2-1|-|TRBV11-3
CASSLDHRAEQFF
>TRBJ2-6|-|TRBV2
CASTLAPGANVLTF
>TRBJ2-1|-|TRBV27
CASSSSSGGLLEQFF
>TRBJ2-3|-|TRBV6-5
CASSNSGRARDTQYF
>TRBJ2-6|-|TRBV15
CATSRDPFLYSGANVLTF
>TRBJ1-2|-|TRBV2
CASSEPGQWGYTF
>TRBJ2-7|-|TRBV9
CASSQGLAGYEQYF
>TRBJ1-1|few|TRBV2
CASSGNRVSEAFF
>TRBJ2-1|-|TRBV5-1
CASSFQGEGEQFF
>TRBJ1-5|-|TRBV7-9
CASSSGPNQPQHF
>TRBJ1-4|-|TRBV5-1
CASSLDRPGGSEKLFF
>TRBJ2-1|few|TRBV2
CASSRGYNEQFF
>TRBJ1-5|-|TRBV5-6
CASSQGKVNQPQHF
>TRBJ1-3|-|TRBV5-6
CASSIDILPGNTIYF
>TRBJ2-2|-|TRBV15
CATSSVGDGELFF
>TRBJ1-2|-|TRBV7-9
CASSSRSTGTGSYGYTF
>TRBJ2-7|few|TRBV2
CASKGRGPYEQYF
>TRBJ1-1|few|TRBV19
CASRGRNTEAFF
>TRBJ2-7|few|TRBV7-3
CASSFSGTGLYEQYF
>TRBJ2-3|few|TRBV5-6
CASSLIGTNTDTQYF
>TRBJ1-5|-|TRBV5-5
CASSSTRGRNQPQHF
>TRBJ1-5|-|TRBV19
CASSSSGQGLNQPQHF
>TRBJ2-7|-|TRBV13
CASSSTNLARGAYEQYF
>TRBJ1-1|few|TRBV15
CATSRASENTEAFF
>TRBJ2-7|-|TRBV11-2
CASSSTGTGFYEQYF
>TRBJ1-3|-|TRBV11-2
CASSSTGGNTIYF
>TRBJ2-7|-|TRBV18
CASTTGGISYEQYF
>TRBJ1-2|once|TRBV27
CASRPLQGFYGYTF
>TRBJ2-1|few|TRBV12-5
CASGLGSTGIPFNEQFF
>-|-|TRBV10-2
CASGSGASTYEQYF
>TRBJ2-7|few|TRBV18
CASSLGQLYEQYF
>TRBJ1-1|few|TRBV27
CASSLSGDTEAFF
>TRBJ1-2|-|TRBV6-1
CASSGSGGYGYTF
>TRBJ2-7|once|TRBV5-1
CASSLDAEATSYEQYF
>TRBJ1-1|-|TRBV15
CATSSGYLEAFF
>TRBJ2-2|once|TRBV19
CASSYARTGELFF
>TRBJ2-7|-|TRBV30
CAWRVPGPTLEQYF
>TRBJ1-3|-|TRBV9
CASSVVPGSGNTIYF